These 6 T cell receptor beta chains originate from one sample sequenced in a study of post-analysis software for immune sequencing data. Unique molecular identifiers tagged the TCR beta cDNA libraries. MiXCR, run by TCRdb on the PCR reads, gives a single entry per CDR3 protein. The profile covers approximately 400,000 distinct CDR3 sequences, with about a third appearing a single time and 13% taken by the ten largest. These receptors have no identified antigens. Study-wide results and caveats: Five or six TRBV segments, TRBV5-6, TRBV5-1 and TRBV20-1 among them, were found more frequent in patients than controls.

The sample taken for sequencing was blood. Receptors originate from a girl under 18 with multiple sclerosis.

The gene calls are TRBV29-1 and TRBJ2-7; 10 bases agree with TRBD2. TRBJ2-5 explains the end of the DNA better; the J call may be wrong. The germline gives CDR1 SQVTM, CDR2 ANQGSEA. The CDR3 has 14 residues. This chain's CDR3 is CSVLVAGGQETQYF. The CDR3 DNA reads TGCAGCGTTCTAGTAGCGGGGGGCCAAGAGACCCAGTACTTC.

This clonotype was observed a few times. This rearrangement joins TRBV7-2 to TRBJ1-2, with 8 positions matching TRBD1. Germline assignment: CDR1 SGHTA and CDR2 FQGNSA. The CDR3 totals 13 residues. V shed 5 bases, J shed 8 bases, and the junction held 7 bases outside the gene matches. CDR3 DNA sequence: TGTGCCAGCAGCCATGGACAGGGCGGCGGCTACACCTTC. Translation gives CASSHGQGGGYTF.

The chain has TRBV12-3 or TRBV12-4 and TRBJ1-5; TRBD1 aligns across 9 bases. Trimming took 6 bases from V and 0 from J; bases not matched to a gene: 6. The CDR3 covers 16 residues. The CDR3 reads CASSLDRGSSNQPQHF. DNA for the CDR3: TGTGCCAGCAGCCTAGACAGGGGGAGTAGCAATCAGCCCCAGCATTTT.

V and J are TRBV27 and TRBJ1-5, with 7 bases fitting TRBD1. Trimming removed 5 bases from V and 3 bases from J; junction bases left unmatched: 4. There are 14 residues in the CDR3. Germline lookup yields CDR1 MNHEY and CDR2 SMNVEV (reference sequence). The CDR3 protein is CASSPTGPNQPQHF. The CDR3 DNA reads TGTGCCAGCAGTCCGACAGGGCCCAATCAGCCCCAGCATTTT.

This clonotype occurred many times. V is TRBV28 and J is TRBJ2-3, with a weak D call TRBD1 (5 bases). Germline V gives CDR1 MDHEN, CDR2 SYDVKM. Between the trimmed V and J ends, which lost 2 bases and 4 bases, there was a span of 19 bases. This CDR3 has 17 residues. CDR3 nucleotides: TGTGCCAGCAGTTTACGACCTGATCAGGGAAGGGCAGATACGCAGTATTTT. Its protein is CASSLRPDQGRADTQYF.

The table lists this clonotype with a few counts. The rearrangement links TRBV4-1 to TRBJ2-5, with D maybe TRBD2 (5 bases). V was trimmed by 1 base and J by 8 bases, leaving 20 bases between them. The CDR3 contains 16 residues. CDR1 and CDR2 (germline): MGHRA, YSYEKL. CDR3 coding DNA: TGCGCCAGCAGCCAAGCCCCCTCCCCGGACTGGGCTACCCAGTACTTC. It yields the protein CASSQAPSPDWATQYF.